The present T cell receptor (beta chain) was sequenced within a study of technical replicates of blood from a handful of donors. Germline CDR1 is SEHNR and CDR2 is FQNEAQ (reference sequence). V lost 5 bases and J lost 0, with 7 bases in between. This CDR3 spans 14 amino acids. Measured with immunoSEQ multiplex PCR; TCRdb has only the in-frame clones, and not every one. The sample holds around 93,000 clones, around 96% seen once. Input material: T cells isolated from PBMCs. This TCR was sampled from a human donor in good health. The chain joins TRBV7-9 to TRBJ1-4; D gene unclear. The CDR3 spells CASSHSPTNEKLFF. The CDR3 nucleotides read TGTGCCAGCAGCCACAGCCCAACTAATGAAAAACTGTTTTTT. Looking up the rest from reference TRBV7-9 and TRBJ1-4 gives the full variable domain: DTGVSQNPRHKITKRGQNVTFRCDPISEHNRLYWYRQTLGQGPEFLTYFQNEAQLEKSRLLSDRFSAERPKGSFSTLEIQRTEQGDSAMYLCASSHSPTNEKLFFGSGTQLSVL.